This TCR beta chain was retrieved from a study of T cell responses to AZD1222 COVID-19 vaccine (dated by TCRdb to the early 2020s). With respect to the entire study: A total of around 240 trial participants underwent TCR sequencing, of whom nearly 210 had received two doses of AZD1222 and 26 had received two doses of the MenACWY control vaccine. Trial participants were enrolled into age subgroups of 18-55, 56-69 and 70-plus years, which contained about 160, 30 and 59 TCR-sequenced participants, respectively. What the study reported, not specific to this receptor: Nearly half of unique spike-specific TCRs reportedly recognized epitopes outside regions mutated in the B.1.351 and B.1.1.7 variants. Conclusions about previously exposed vaccinees are limited because only 6 or 7 AZD1222 recipients were SARS-CoV-2 seropositive at baseline. A significant rise in spike-specific TCR breadth and depth was observed after two AZD1222 doses relative to day 0 and relative to MenACWY recipients. No day 14 peak-response samples were available, so repertoires were characterized only after the peak T cell response. The vaccine-associated CD4 TCRs covered the entire spike protein, and the dominant responses fell in regions 160-218 and 743-854. Participants were mostly white British, with more females than males. The authors suggested clonal diversity may have been underestimated. The 56-69-year group was small, and its depth increase did not reach significance, likely because of low power.

A note on this clone: Which antigen it targets is not known. Per-base qualities were not stored, and no clone one base away is much larger.

The CDR3 regions of human TCRbeta chains were analyzed by immunosequencing. In the authors' own workflow: Repertoire TCRs were matched against a reference library of SARS-CoV-2-specific TCRs generated with the MIRA antigen-specificity platform. Breadth meant the fraction of unique TCRs that were SARS-CoV-2-associated, whereas depth meant the fraction of total T cells that were SARS-CoV-2-associated. Each spike-specific TCR was assigned to its reactive spike region and to a CD4 or CD8 class using the MIRA data. Log10-transformed breadth and depth values were compared by one-way ANOVA with Sidak's multiple comparisons tests. TCRdb limited this immuneACCESS table to in-frame rearrangements with V and J called. A share of clones is missing; checked studies link under half to unresolved V genes, and the rest is unexplained. D and trimming were read from the DNA, whereas the V and J calls and clone size are those reported in that table. Here the sample has under 150,000 clones; around 89% occur a single time. The ten largest clones represent 6.5% of the sample.

Based on the germline V gene, the CDR1 and CDR2 sequences are SGHTA and FQGNSA. Including cysteine and phenylalanine, the CDR3 has 15 amino acids. Left in the record is the CDR3 DNA by itself, 45 bases read in frame from the first base. Trimming at the junction amounts to 11 bases on V and 2 bases on J, and the germline ends lie 20 bases apart. The time point label here, explained by the study, means: about 28 days (+/-7) after the second vaccine dose. Because spike-specific TCR depth and breadth did not differ between the two schedules, AZD1222 recipients who got a second dose at roughly 4 weeks were pooled with those who got a second dose at roughly 12 weeks. Vaccinee samples came from UK trials COV001 and COV002, including a single-blind randomized controlled phase 2/3 trial of AZD1222 (ChAdOx1 nCoV-19) in healthy adults. For TCRbeta chain sequencing, PBMC samples from trial participants were taken at day 0 and at day 28 after the second dose.

The sequencing here drew on peripheral blood, taken 28 days after the second AZD1222 dose. The rearrangement combines TRBV7-2 with TRBJ2-3; the D gene is not confidently resolved. The TCR sequence derives from an adult who received the AZD1222 COVID-19 vaccine. The CDR3: CAVSQQPLHTDTQYF. Here is the DNA: TGTGCCGTTAGCCAGCAGCCCCTTCACACAGATACGCAGTATTTT.